These T cell receptor beta chains were read from a single sample in a study of shared clonotypes between healthy human individuals. The protocol was immunoSEQ multiplex PCR, while the TCRdb copy is restricted to in-frame clones and leaves out a portion. Here the sample spans about 2.3 million clones, about 92% being singletons. The sequenced material came from naive CD4+ T cells from PBMCs. The receptor source for this set is a man aged 18 to 30 in good health. Some clones in this sample may be carry-over from other donors' samples. Each CDR3 is given without its conserved first and last residue. Size is stated for part of the rows, as once, few or many counts, or as a class when the clone is expanded.

size	J	V	CDR3
-	TRBJ2-1	TRBV30	AWSGGQGAGNEQF
-	TRBJ1-2	TRBV5-1	ASRQGDTNYGYT
-	TRBJ1-3	TRBV25-1	ASAPRGSGNTIY
-	TRBJ1-1	TRBV7-9	ASSLQVGVEAF
once	TRBJ2-3	TRBV5-1	ASTGLLAGDTQY
-	TRBJ1-1	TRBV18	ASSPDRGTEAF
once	TRBJ2-5	TRBV29-1	SVAPWATQETQY
once	TRBJ2-3	TRBV14	ASSQVQITFTDTQY
-	TRBJ2-1	TRBV7-2	ASSRTRRQEQF
-	TRBJ2-3	TRBV28	ASSTPVPDTQY
-	TRBJ2-2	TRBV28	ASSSPPGYDNTGELF
once	TRBJ2-1	TRBV27	ASQPGDTYNEQF
-	TRBJ2-2	TRBV2	ASSGEGLFTGELF
-	TRBJ1-3	TRBV28	ASNPGKSGNTIY
once	TRBJ1-4	TRBV5-1	ASSIRDAGEKLF
-	TRBJ2-7	TRBV28	ATLGQRPSYEQY
-	TRBJ1-1	TRBV2	ASSDYSGAF
-	TRBJ2-3	TRBV5-1	ASSSLAGGSADTQY
-	TRBJ2-6	TRBV7-2	ASSIWGTASGANVLT
-	TRBJ2-3	TRBV6-1	ASSVWSRPTDTQY
-	TRBJ2-7	TRBV9	ASSPRDSFYEQY
-	TRBJ2-7	TRBV28	ASGSAPYEQY
-	TRBJ1-1	TRBV6-6	ASSHPPDRGDTEAF
-	TRBJ2-7	TRBV28	ASSGGRTLSYEQY
-	TRBJ2-6	TRBV21-1	ASSWGRQSGANVLT
-	TRBJ2-1	TRBV5-1	ASNLAGEAQEQF
once	TRBJ1-2	TRBV15	ATSRDSYGYT
-	TRBJ2-3	TRBV5-1	ASSLYRVEGTDTQY
-	TRBJ1-4	TRBV29-1	SVARGFNEKLF
-	TRBJ1-5	TRBV19	ASSRRYQPQH
-	TRBJ2-7	TRBV6-1	ASSLVAGSTYEQY
once	TRBJ2-1	TRBV18	ASSPGRGQF
-	TRBJ1-1	TRBV7-2	ASSLGHLLSLNTEAF
-	TRBJ2-3	TRBV7-2	ASSPLAGGTDTQY
-	TRBJ2-2	TRBV28	ASSPGTRGTGELF
-	TRBJ1-2	TRBV6-6	ASKRIEGNYGYT
-	TRBJ1-2	TRBV5-5	ASRDLTGSFYGYT
-	TRBJ2-3	TRBV10-3	AISMGGPPTDTQY
-	TRBJ1-3	TRBV28	ATRRGPGNTIY
-	TRBJ2-7	TRBV11-1	ASSLLLAYEQY
-	TRBJ2-1	TRBV29-1	SGMDRDLYNEQF
-	TRBJ2-3	TRBV5-1	ASSLARVGDTQY
once	TRBJ1-1	TRBV28	ASSLGSDRGAF
-	TRBJ2-7	TRBV6-5	ASSYSRAAGAYEQY
-	TRBJ2-3	TRBV28	ASRKTGAKRVDTQY
once	TRBJ2-1	TRBV28	ASSQGTSGRANEQF
-	TRBJ2-5	TRBV29-1	SAPPRKPGETQY
-	TRBJ1-2	TRBV19	ASSPMTGVYGYT
-	TRBJ2-2	TRBV6-6	ASTTSGSSGELF
-	TRBJ1-1	TRBV28	ASRPGFGADTEAF